Below are 27 T cell receptor beta chains sequenced from a single sample in a study of T-cell reconstitution after alpha-beta-depleted transplantation in children. Preparation of the TCRbeta library used unique molecular identifiers. TCRdb re-called the PCR reads through MiXCR, storing one row per CDR3 protein. Of about 210,000 distinct CDR3 sequences in the sample, under 20% were seen once. The material sequenced was PBMCs, mostly from graft donor cells, taken 360 days after TCRalphabeta/CD19-depleted stem cell transplant. The receptors come from a male patient aged 2 to 9 who had a stem cell transplant for acute lymphoblastic leukemia, so the T cells may come from the graft donor.

This clonotype came up a few times. This could be a read error, since a much larger clone is one nucleotide away. CDR3 sequence reads: CTISAPRGRDNSPLHF. CDR3 DNA: TGTACCATCAGTGCCCCCAGGGGGAGGGATAATTCACCCCTCCACTTT. The chain uses TRBV10-3 and TRBJ1-6; 7 nucleotides agree with TRBD1. CDR3 length: 16 residues. Germline assignment: CDR1 ENHRY and CDR2 SYGVKD.

This rearrangement joins TRBV5-6 to TRBJ2-1; perhaps TRBD2 as D (5 bases). Trimming removed 4 bases at V and 7 bases at J, with 12 bases between. The CDR3 has 13 residues. CDR1 is SGHDT and CDR2 is YYEEEE in the germline V gene. The CDR3 region has the DNA TGTGCCAGCAGCCCCTGGACTGGGAATGAGCAGTTCTTC. This sequence encodes CASSPWTGNEQFF. The entire variable domain, with the rest obtained from reference TRBV5-6 and TRBJ2-1, is as follows: DAGVTQSPTHLIKTRGQQVTLRCSPKSGHDTVSWYQQALGQGPQFIFQYYEEEERQRGNFPDRFSGHQFPNYSSELNVNALLLGDSALYLCASSPWTGNEQFFGPGTRLTVL.

This clonotype has a handful of counts. The chain combines TRBV4-3 with TRBJ2-3; TRBD2 might be the D (7 bases). Germline assignment: CDR1 LGHNA and CDR2 YSLEER. V lost 5 bases and J lost 5, with 17 bases in between. The CDR3 loop spans 15 amino acids. DNA of the CDR3: TGCGCCAGCAGCATTGGAGTGGGGGGGCGAGATACGCAGTATTTT. As protein: CASSIGVGGRDTQYF.

This clonotype was recorded a few times. The V gene is TRBV20-1, the J gene TRBJ2-3; a possible D gene is TRBD1 (6 bases). The CDR3 has 16 residues. Trimming cost V 6 bases and J 1 base, with 20 bases left between them. Germline CDR1 is DFQATT and CDR2 is SNEGSKA (reference sequence). The CDR3 sequence: CSAIDRPTSGTDTQYF. CDR3 nucleotide sequence: TGCAGTGCCATTGACAGGCCCACTAGTGGCACAGATACGCAGTATTTT.

This clonotype was seen only a few times. The chain combines TRBV10-3 with TRBJ1-4; D not resolved. The CDR3 has 16 amino acids. V lost 0 bases and J 3 bases, leaving 11 bases between the germline ends. Germline V CDR1 and CDR2: ENHRY, SYGVKD. CDR3 loop: CAISESSSGANEKLFF. The CDR3 nucleotides are TGTGCCATCAGTGAGTCGTCATCTGGGGCTAATGAAAAACTGTTTTTT.

The V gene is TRBV4-2, the J gene TRBJ1-2; 7 bases are shared with TRBD1. With 4 bases clipped from V and 8 bases from J, the junction kept 19 bases outside the gene matches. The CDR3 consists of 17 residues. The germline gives CDR1 LGHNA, CDR2 YNFKEQ. For the CDR3, the DNA is TGTGCCAGCAGCCCGCTTCCCGTCAGCCAGGGGGTTATCGGCTACACCTTC. Amino acid sequence: CASSPLPVSQGVIGYTF.

This chain joins TRBV27 and TRBJ1-2; possible D gene TRBD1, 6 bases. The CDR3 spans 13 residues. V was shortened by 10 bases and J by 4 bases, with 16 bases between the two germline ends. CDR1 and CDR2 from the germline V gene are MNHEY and SMNVEV (reference sequence). CDR3 nucleotide sequence: TGTGCCACCTGGCAGGGGATGCCCTATGGCTACACCTTC. Protein: CATWQGMPYGYTF.

This clonotype was detected a few times. A read error may produce the germline difference seen at one junction end. The chain recombines TRBV7-7 with TRBJ2-1; weak D call: TRBD2 (5 bases). The CDR3 runs 13 residues. The V gene's germline CDR1 is SSHAT and CDR2 FNYEAQ (reference sequence). The CDR3 protein is CASSLGLSGEQFF. The CDR3 DNA sequence: TGTGCTAGCAGCCTCGGACTCTCGGGGGAGCAGTTCTTC.

This clonotype was picked up a small number of times. The chain combines TRBV15 with TRBJ1-1, with D possibly TRBD1 on 5 matching bases. Germline lookup yields CDR1 LNHNV and CDR2 YYDKDF (reference sequence). Trimming took 0 bases from V and 1 from J, leaving 15 bases between them. This CDR3 contains 17 residues. The CDR3 nucleotides are TGTGCCACCAGCAGAGATCAATGGGGCAGCCCGAACACTGAAGCTTTCTTT. As protein: CATSRDQWGSPNTEAFF.

This clonotype was seen only a few times. CDR3 loop: CASSVGGGRFTGELFF. CDR3 in DNA: TGTGCCAGCAGCGTAGGGGGCGGGAGGTTCACCGGGGAGCTGTTTTTT. The chain recombines TRBV9 with TRBJ2-2; 8 bases are a match to TRBD2. Trimming took 0 bases from V and 4 from J; bases not matched to a gene: 5. CDR1 is SGDLS and CDR2 is YYNGEE in the germline V gene. This CDR3 is 16 amino acids long.

The rearrangement joins TRBV10-3 to TRBJ2-1; D is uncertain. V was pared by 0 bases and J by 8 bases, with 2 bases between. This CDR3 is 11 amino acids long. The germline V gene encodes CDR1 ENHRY and CDR2 SYGVKD. The CDR3 region is CAISESYEQFF. The CDR3 DNA reads as TGTGCCATCAGTGAGTCTTATGAGCAGTTCTTC.

The chain joins TRBV3-1 to TRBJ2-2, with 7 bases lining up with TRBD1. In germline, CDR1 is LGHDT, CDR2 YNNKEL (reference sequence). J lost 3 bases, V lost 4 bases, and 11 bases had no gene match. This CDR3 has 17 residues. The CDR3 bases are TGTGCCAGCAGCCGCACAGGGGTCCCAGGGGACACCGGGGAGCTGTTTTTT. This encodes CASSRTGVPGDTGELFF.

In its sample, this clonotype was seen a few times. The chain joins TRBV5-1 to TRBJ1-3; D remains unclear. Deletions cut 3 bases from V and 0 bases from J, with 10 bases between. There are 15 residues in the CDR3. CDR1 SGHRS and CDR2 YFSETQ come from the germline V gene. CDR3 sequence: CASSYDYSSGNTIYF. The CDR3 coding sequence is TGCGCCAGCAGCTATGACTACAGCTCTGGAAACACCATATATTTT.

The rearrangement links TRBV25-1 to TRBJ2-7; 7 positions agree with TRBD1. The ends lost 7 bases at V and 3 bases at J; junction bases unmatched: 6. CDR3 length: 13 residues. Germline CDR1 is MGHDK and CDR2 is SYGVNS. CDR3 DNA sequence: TGTGCCAGCACCCGGGACAGTGGCTACGAGCAGTACTTC. Protein: CASTRDSGYEQYF.

This clonotype has a handful of counts. The chain employs TRBV20-1 and TRBJ1-4; possible D gene TRBD1, 5 bases. The CDR3 runs to 13 residues. From germline, CDR1 is DFQATT and CDR2 SNEGSKA (reference sequence). V was clipped by 6 bases and J by 7 bases, with 15 bases between them. CDR3 in DNA: TGCAGTGCGCATCCGGGACCTATTGAAAAACTGTTTTTT. It translates to CSAHPGPIEKLFF.

This clonotype has more than one count but fewer than ten. This chain uses TRBV19 with TRBJ2-1; 8 bases line up with TRBD1. This CDR3 spans 17 amino acids. Germline CDR1 is LNHDA and CDR2 is SQIVND (reference sequence). Losses at the gene ends were 0 bases for V and 4 bases for J; bases not matched to a gene: 8. The CDR3 is CASSIDPDRAGYNEQFF. The CDR3 region has the DNA TGTGCCAGTAGTATAGATCCGGACAGGGCAGGATACAATGAGCAGTTCTTC.

The chain has TRBV5-1 and TRBJ2-7; D is uncertain. Germline lookup yields CDR1 SGHRS and CDR2 YFSETQ. The CDR3 extends over 13 amino acids. V was cut by 4 bases and J by 0 bases, with 8 bases left in between. The CDR3 bases are TGCGCCAGCAGCCTCGACGTCTCCTACGAGCAGTACTTC. Amino acids: CASSLDVSYEQYF.

This clonotype was picked up a small number of times. V and J are TRBV6-2 or TRBV6-3 and TRBJ2-2, with D unclear. Germline CDR1 reads MNHEY; CDR2 reads SVGEGT. The CDR3 runs 18 residues. V was trimmed by 8 bases and J by 3 bases, leaving 25 bases between them. CDR3 sequence (DNA): TGTGCCAGCTTCCCTTCTACACGGTCTCCACATTACACCGGGGAGCTGTTTTTT. It is translated as CASFPSTRSPHYTGELFF.

This chain links TRBV20-1 with TRBJ1-1, with D unclear. This CDR3 comprises 14 residues. Germline loops: CDR1 DFQATT, CDR2 SNEGSKA (reference sequence). Trimming took off 5 bases at V and 1 base at J, with 14 bases between the two ends. CDR3 loop: CSASSSSRNTEAFF. CDR3 bases: TGCAGTGCTTCCTCTAGCTCAAGGAACACTGAAGCTTTCTTT.

The chain is built from TRBV5-5 and TRBJ2-1, with 7 positions matching TRBD1. Trimming removed 4 bases from V and 0 bases from J; junction bases left unmatched: 7. The germline CDR1 and CDR2 sequences are SGHKS and YYEKEE (reference sequence). CDR3 size: 16 residues. CDR3 DNA sequence: TGTGCCAGCAGCACGACAGGGTCGAGCTCCTACAATGAGCAGTTCTTC. Encoded protein: CASSTTGSSSYNEQFF.

The chain carries TRBV30 and TRBJ2-7; perhaps TRBD1 as D (5 bases). Trimming stripped 0 bases from V and 2 bases from J, with 14 bases between. Germline CDR1 is GTSNPN and CDR2 is SVGIG (reference sequence). The CDR3 covers 15 residues. The DNA for the CDR3 is TGTGCCTGGAGTGTAGGGGCAGGGAAGGCCTACGAGCAGTACTTC. It translates to CAWSVGAGKAYEQYF.

There are a few counts of this clonotype. J is TRBJ2-6 and V is TRBV6-2 or TRBV6-3; the D gene is possibly TRBD1 (5 bases). The V gene's germline CDR1 is MNHEY and CDR2 SVGEGT. Trimming shortened V by 10 bases and J by 4 bases, and 11 bases separated the two germline ends. The length of the CDR3 is 13 residues. The CDR3 reads CATKDTGANVLTF. DNA for the CDR3: TGTGCCACCAAGGACACCGGGGCCAACGTCCTGACTTTC.

V gene TRBV5-1 combines with J gene TRBJ2-3, with TRBD2 matching over 12 bases. The CDR3 runs to 17 residues. Trimming took 4 bases from V and 0 from J; bases not matched to a gene: 6. The germline V gene encodes CDR1 SGHRS and CDR2 YFSETQ. The CDR3 DNA reads TGCGCCAGCAGCAGAGGACTAGCGGGGACAAGCACAGATACGCAGTATTTT. It specifies CASSRGLAGTSTDTQYF.

The chain uses TRBV18 and TRBJ2-5, with 11 bases identical to TRBD2. With V trimmed by 5 bases and J by 13 bases, 3 bases remained unmatched. Germline V gives CDR1 KGHSH, CDR2 LQKENI. The CDR3 covers 11 residues. The CDR3 nucleotides read TGTGCCAGCTCATCTAGCGGGAGGCGGTACTTC. This sequence encodes CASSSSGRRYF.

The J gene is TRBJ2-7, the V gene TRBV4-3; maybe TRBD1 (6 bases). This CDR3 is 16 amino acids long. Germline V lookup: CDR1 LGHNA, CDR2 YSLEER. The ends were cut back, 0 bases at V and 3 bases at J, with 15 bases in the middle. The CDR3 region is CASSQDLKLRGYEQYF. The CDR3 DNA reads TGCGCCAGCAGCCAAGATCTAAAACTCAGGGGCTACGAGCAGTACTTC.

The chain employs TRBV12-3 or TRBV12-4 and TRBJ2-3, with D tentatively TRBD2 (5 bases). The CDR3 extends over 15 amino acids. Trimming removed 10 bases from V and 1 base from J, with 18 bases in between. CDR3 in amino acids: CATMIVGRRTDTQYF. As DNA, the CDR3 is TGTGCCACCATGATCGTGGGGAGACGCACAGATACGCAGTATTTT.

J is TRBJ1-1 and V is TRBV7-2; D ambiguous. V was shortened by 5 bases and J by 10 bases, with 17 bases between the two germline ends. The CDR3 covers 13 residues. Germline CDR1 SGHTA, CDR2 FQGNSA. For the CDR3, the DNA is TGTGCCAGCAGCACAAGACGTGGACCGGGAGCTTTCTTT. Its protein product is CASSTRRGPGAFF.